The 6 T cell receptor beta chains below all came from one sample that was sequenced in a study of cytomegalovirus exposure and HLA in healthy donors. TCRdb keeps only in-frame clones here, not all; method: immunoSEQ multiplex PCR. Of 150,000 to 200,000 clones in the sample, roughly 80% were seen once. The sequencing sample was made of PBMCs. Receptors originate from a man younger than 30 in good health and CMV-seropositive.

The chain links TRBV7-2 to TRBJ2-1; 14 bases are shared with TRBD2. CDR3 length: 15 amino acids. Germline values: CDR1 SGHTA, CDR2 FQGNSA. The ends lost 5 bases at V and 6 bases at J; junction bases unmatched: 3. CDR3 in amino acids: CASSLGTSGSNEQFF. For the CDR3, the DNA is TGTGCCAGCAGCCTCGGGACTAGCGGGAGCAATGAGCAGTTCTTC.

The V gene is TRBV5-4, the J gene TRBJ2-1; D might be TRBD2 (5 bases). The germline V and J ends were trimmed by 1 base and 3 bases, with 14 bases remaining between them. The CDR3 runs 16 residues. The germline V gene has CDR1 SGHNT and CDR2 YYREEE (reference sequence). CDR3 amino acids: CASSLPASSYYNEQFF. CDR3 coding DNA: TGTGCCAGCAGCTTGCCCGCTAGCAGCTACTACAATGAGCAGTTCTTC.

This chain connects TRBV19 to TRBJ2-7; 9 nucleotides line up with TRBD1. V shed 4 bases, J shed 3 bases, and the junction held 4 bases outside the gene matches. The germline gives CDR1 LNHDA, CDR2 SQIVND (reference sequence). The CDR3 consists of 14 residues. CDR3 in amino acids: CASSTQTGGYEQYF. The CDR3 DNA sequence: TGTGCCAGTAGTACTCAGACAGGGGGCTACGAGCAGTACTTC.

This chain links TRBV19 with TRBJ2-1; tentative D call: TRBD2 (6 bases). The germline V gene has CDR1 LNHDA and CDR2 SQIVND (reference sequence). CDR3 size: 15 residues. The V gene lost 4 bases and the J gene lost 6 bases, with 16 bases spanning the gap. CDR3 residues: CASSTRVTRGNEQFF. Here the CDR3 DNA reads TGTGCCAGTAGTACCCGGGTCACGCGGGGCAATGAGCAGTTCTTC.

The chain links TRBV27 to TRBJ2-2, with D unclear. CDR3 length equals 13 residues. V was shortened by 3 bases and J by 1 base, with 3 bases between the two germline ends. Germline CDR1 reads MNHEY; CDR2 reads SMNVEV (reference sequence). The CDR3 reads CASSFKNTGELFF. Written as DNA, the CDR3 is TGTGCCAGCAGTTTTAAGAACACCGGGGAGCTGTTTTTT.

The chain has TRBV7-2 and TRBJ2-5; the D is unclear. Germline lookup yields CDR1 SGHTA and CDR2 FQGNSA. Trimming took off 5 bases at V and 2 bases at J, with 12 bases between the two ends. The CDR3 covers 14 residues. The CDR3 coding sequence is TGTGCCAGCAGCCCCCTCGGTCGGCAAGAGACCCAGTACTTC. Translating gives CASSPLGRQETQYF. Variable domain in full (rest from reference TRBV7-2 and TRBJ2-5): GAGVSQSPSNKVTEKGKDVELRCDPISGHTALYWYRQSLGQGLEFLIYFQGNSAPDKSGLPSDRFSAERTGGSVSTLTIQRTQQEDSAVYLCASSPLGRQETQYFGPGTRLLVL.